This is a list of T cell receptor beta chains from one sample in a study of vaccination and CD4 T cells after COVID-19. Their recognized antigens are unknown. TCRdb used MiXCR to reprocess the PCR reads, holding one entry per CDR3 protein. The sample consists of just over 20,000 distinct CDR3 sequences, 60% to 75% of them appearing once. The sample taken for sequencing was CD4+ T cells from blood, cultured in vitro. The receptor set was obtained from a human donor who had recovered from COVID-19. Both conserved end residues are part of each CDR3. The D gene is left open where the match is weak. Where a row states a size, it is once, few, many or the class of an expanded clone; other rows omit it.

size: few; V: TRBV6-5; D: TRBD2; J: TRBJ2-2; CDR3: CASSYRGLAGDTGELFF; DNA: TGTGCCAGCAGTTACCGAGGACTAGCGGGGGACACCGGGGAGCTGTTTTTT
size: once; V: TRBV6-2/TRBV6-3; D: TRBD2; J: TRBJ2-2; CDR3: CASSREGLLAGITGELFF; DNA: TGTGCCAGCAGTAGAGAAGGGTTACTAGCGGGCATCACCGGGGAGCTGTTTTTT
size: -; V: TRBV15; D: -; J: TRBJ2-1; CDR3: CATSRNRGLGNEQFF; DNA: TGTGCCACCAGCAGAAATCGGGGGCTCGGCAATGAGCAGTTCTTC
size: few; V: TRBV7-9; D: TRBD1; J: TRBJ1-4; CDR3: CASSSTGQGRLEELFF; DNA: TGTGCCAGCAGCTCTACCGGACAGGGAAGGCTAGAGGAACTGTTTTTT
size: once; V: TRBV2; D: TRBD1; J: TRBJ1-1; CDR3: CASSKQGESTEAFF; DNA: TGTGCCAGCAGTAAACAGGGGGAGAGCACTGAAGCTTTCTTT
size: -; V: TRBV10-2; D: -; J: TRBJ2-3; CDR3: CASSDSGTHPDTQYF; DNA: TGCGCCAGCAGTGATTCCGGGACCCACCCAGATACGCAGTATTTT
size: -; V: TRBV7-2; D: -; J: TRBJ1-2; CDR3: CASSSLPYGYTF; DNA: TGTGCCAGCAGCTCTCTGCCGTATGGCTACACCTTC
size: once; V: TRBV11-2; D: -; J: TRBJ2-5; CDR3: CASSPQTVLAPRETQYF; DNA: TGTGCCAGCAGCCCCCAGACGGTCTTAGCGCCGAGGGAGACCCAGTACTTC
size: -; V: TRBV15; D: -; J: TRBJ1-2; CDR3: CATSTSPLGGYTF; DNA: TGTGCCACCAGCACATCCCCCCTGGGTGGCTACACCTTC
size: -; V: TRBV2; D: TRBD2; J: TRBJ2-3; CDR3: CASRLAGEMNTQYF; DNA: TGTGCCAGCAGATTAGCGGGAGAAATGAATACGCAGTATTTT
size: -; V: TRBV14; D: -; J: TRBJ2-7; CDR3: CASSPEAYEQYF; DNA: TGTGCCAGCAGCCCCGAGGCCTACGAGCAGTACTTC
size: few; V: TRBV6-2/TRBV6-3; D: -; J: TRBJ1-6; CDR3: CASSYLEALHF; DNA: TGTGCCAGCAGTTACTTGGAGGCCCTCCACTTT
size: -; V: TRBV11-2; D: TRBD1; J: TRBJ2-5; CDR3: CASSHRGQGRKTQYF; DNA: TGTGCCAGCAGCCACCGGGGACAGGGCAGAAAGACCCAGTACTTC
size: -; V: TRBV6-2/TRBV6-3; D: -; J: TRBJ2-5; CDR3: CASGAETQYF; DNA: TGTGCCAGCGGAGCGGAGACCCAGTACTTC
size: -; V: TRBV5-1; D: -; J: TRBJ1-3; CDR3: CASRNAGLGNTIYF; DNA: TGCGCCAGCAGAAACGCGGGGCTCGGAAACACCATATATTTT
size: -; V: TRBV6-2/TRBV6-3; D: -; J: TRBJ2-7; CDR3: CASKFLAEQYF; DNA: TGTGCCAGCAAGTTCCTAGCCGAGCAGTACTTC
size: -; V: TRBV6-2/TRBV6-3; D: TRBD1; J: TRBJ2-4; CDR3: CASSSLRQGMNIQYF; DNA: TGTGCCAGCAGTTCTCTGAGACAGGGTATGAACATTCAGTACTTC
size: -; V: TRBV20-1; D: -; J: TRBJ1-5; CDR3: CSATTRRGNQPQHF; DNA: TGCAGTGCTACGACTCGTCGAGGGAATCAGCCCCAGCATTTT
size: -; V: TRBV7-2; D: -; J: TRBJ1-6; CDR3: CASSSRTVVGSPLHF; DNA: TGTGCCAGCAGCTCACGGACAGTAGTCGGTTCACCCCTCCACTTT
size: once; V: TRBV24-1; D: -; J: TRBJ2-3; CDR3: CATSDPGTAGTATQYF; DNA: TGTGCCACCAGTGACCCAGGGACGGCAGGCACAGCTACGCAGTATTTT
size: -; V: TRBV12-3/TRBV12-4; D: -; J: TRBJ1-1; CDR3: CASSFSGRGTEAFF; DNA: TGTGCCAGCAGTTTCTCAGGGCGAGGAACTGAAGCTTTCTTT
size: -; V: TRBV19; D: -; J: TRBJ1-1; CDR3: CASSPSLEGRNTEAFF; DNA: TGTGCCAGTAGTCCATCCCTTGAGGGGCGGAACACTGAAGCTTTCTTT
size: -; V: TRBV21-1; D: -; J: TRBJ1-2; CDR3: CASSTHLRDRGRDGYTF; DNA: TGTGCCAGCAGCACCCACCTCCGGGACAGGGGTCGAGATGGCTACACCTTC
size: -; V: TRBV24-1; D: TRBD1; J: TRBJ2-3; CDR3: CATSDLNRGTPDTQYF; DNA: TGTGCCACCAGCGATTTGAACAGGGGGACACCAGATACGCAGTATTTT
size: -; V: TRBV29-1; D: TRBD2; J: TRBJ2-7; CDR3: CSVLGLAGAREQYF; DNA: TGCAGCGTCCTGGGACTAGCGGGAGCTCGCGAGCAGTACTTC
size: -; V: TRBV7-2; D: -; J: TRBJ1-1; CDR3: CASSPRPPAVTEAFF; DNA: TGTGCCAGCAGCCCAAGGCCCCCGGCGGTCACTGAAGCTTTCTTT
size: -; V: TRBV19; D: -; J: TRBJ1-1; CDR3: CASSKPGTLNTEAFF; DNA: TGTGCCAGTAGTAAGCCCGGGACCTTAAACACTGAAGCTTTCTTT
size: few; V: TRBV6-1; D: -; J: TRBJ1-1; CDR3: CASSVTRARADTEAFF; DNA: TGTGCCAGCAGTGTTACGAGGGCCAGGGCGGACACTGAAGCTTTCTTT
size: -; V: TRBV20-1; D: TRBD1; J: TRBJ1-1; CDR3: CSARSDRVTTEAFF; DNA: TGCAGTGCTAGGTCGGACAGGGTGACCACTGAAGCTTTCTTT
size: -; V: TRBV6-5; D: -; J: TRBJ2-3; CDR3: CASSYSGTSTDTQYF; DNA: TGTGCCAGCAGTTACTCCGGGACTAGCACAGATACGCAGTATTTT
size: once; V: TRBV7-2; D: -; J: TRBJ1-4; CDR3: CASSKTMGEKLFF; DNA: TGTGCCAGCAGCAAAACTATGGGTGAAAAACTGTTTTTT
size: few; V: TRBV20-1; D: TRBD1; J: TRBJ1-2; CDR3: CSAAPGQTYGYTF; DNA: TGCAGTGCTGCCCCGGGACAGACCTATGGCTACACCTTC
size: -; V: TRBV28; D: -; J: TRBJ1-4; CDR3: CASRGRGEAEKLFF; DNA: TGTGCCAGCAGGGGACGGGGAGAGGCTGAAAAACTGTTTTTT
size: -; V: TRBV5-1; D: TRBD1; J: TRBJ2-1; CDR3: CASTGGQGVSYNEQFF; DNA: TGCGCCAGCACCGGAGGACAGGGGGTCTCCTACAATGAGCAGTTCTTC
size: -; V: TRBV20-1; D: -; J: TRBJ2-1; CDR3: CSAIWENEQFF; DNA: TGCAGTGCTATCTGGGAGAATGAGCAGTTCTTC
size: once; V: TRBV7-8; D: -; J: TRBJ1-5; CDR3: CASSRTGSKSGQPQHF; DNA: TGTGCCAGCAGCCGAACCGGGTCAAAGTCGGGTCAGCCCCAGCATTTT
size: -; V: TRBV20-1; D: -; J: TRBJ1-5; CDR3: CSTLSRPQHF; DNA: TGCAGTACACTAAGTCGGCCCCAGCATTTT
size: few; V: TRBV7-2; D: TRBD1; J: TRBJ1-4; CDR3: CASSRAGQGNEKLFF; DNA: TGTGCCAGCAGCCGAGCGGGACAGGGGAACGAAAAACTGTTTTTT
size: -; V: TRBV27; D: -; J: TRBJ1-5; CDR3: CASDVGSPSNQPQHF; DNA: TGTGCCAGCGATGTGGGCAGTCCAAGCAATCAGCCCCAGCATTTT
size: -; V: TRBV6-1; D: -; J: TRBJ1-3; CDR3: CASSAGGSSGNTIYF; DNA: TGTGCCAGCAGTGCCGGGGGGAGCTCTGGAAACACCATATATTTT